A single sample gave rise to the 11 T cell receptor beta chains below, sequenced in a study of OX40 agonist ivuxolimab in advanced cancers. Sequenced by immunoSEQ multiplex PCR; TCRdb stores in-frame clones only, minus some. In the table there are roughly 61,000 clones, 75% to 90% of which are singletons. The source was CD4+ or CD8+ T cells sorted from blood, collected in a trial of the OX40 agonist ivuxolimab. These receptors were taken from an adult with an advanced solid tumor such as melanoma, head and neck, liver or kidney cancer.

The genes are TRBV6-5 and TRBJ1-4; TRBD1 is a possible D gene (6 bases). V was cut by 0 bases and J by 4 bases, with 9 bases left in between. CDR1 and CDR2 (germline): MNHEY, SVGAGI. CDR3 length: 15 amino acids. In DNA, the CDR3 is TGTGCCAGCAGTTACTCCACAGGGTATAATGAAAAACTGTTTTTT. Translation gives CASSYSTGYNEKLFF.

CDR3 DNA sequence: TGTGCCAGCAGCGCCCAGGTGGGGCCCTACGAGCAGTACTTC. Protein sequence: CASSAQVGPYEQYF. V and J are TRBV6-6 and TRBJ2-5; a weak D match, TRBD1 (5 bases). TRBJ2-7 matches the DNA end more closely, so the J call is doubtful. CDR1 MNHNY and CDR2 SVGAGI come from the germline V gene (reference sequence). This CDR3 has 14 amino acids.

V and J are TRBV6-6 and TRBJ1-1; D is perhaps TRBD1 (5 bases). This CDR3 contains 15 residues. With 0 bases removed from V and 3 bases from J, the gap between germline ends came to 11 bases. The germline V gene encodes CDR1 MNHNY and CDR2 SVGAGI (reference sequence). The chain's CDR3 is CASSYSRGKDTEAFF. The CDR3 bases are TGTGCCAGCAGTTACTCGCGGGGGAAAGACACTGAAGCTTTCTTT.

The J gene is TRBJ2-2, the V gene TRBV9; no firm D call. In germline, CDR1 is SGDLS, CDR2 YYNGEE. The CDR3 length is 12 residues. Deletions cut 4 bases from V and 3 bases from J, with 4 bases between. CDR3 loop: CASSIDTGELFF. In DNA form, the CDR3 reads TGTGCCAGCAGCATTGACACCGGGGAGCTGTTTTTT.

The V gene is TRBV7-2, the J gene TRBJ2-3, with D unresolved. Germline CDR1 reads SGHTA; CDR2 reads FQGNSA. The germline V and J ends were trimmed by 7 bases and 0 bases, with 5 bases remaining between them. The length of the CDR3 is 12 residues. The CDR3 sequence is CASTLSTDTQYF. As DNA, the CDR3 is TGTGCCAGCACCCTTAGCACAGATACGCAGTATTTT.

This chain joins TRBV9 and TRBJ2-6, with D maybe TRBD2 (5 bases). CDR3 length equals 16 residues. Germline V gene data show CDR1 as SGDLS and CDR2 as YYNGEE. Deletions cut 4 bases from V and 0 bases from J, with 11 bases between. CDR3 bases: TGTGCCAGCAGCCGAACCGGGAACTCTGGGGCCAACGTCCTGACTTTC. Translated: CASSRTGNSGANVLTF.

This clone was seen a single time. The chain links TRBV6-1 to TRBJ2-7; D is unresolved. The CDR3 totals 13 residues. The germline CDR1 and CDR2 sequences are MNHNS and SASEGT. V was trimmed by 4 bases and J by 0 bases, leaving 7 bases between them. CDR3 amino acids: CASSVESSYEQYF. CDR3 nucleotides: TGTGCCAGCAGTGTAGAGAGCTCCTACGAGCAGTACTTC.

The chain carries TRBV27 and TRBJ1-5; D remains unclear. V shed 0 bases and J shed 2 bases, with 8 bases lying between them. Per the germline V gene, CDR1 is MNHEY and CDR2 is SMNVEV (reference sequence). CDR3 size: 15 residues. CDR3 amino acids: CASSLSINGNQPQHF. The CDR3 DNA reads TGTGCCAGCAGTTTATCGATAAACGGCAATCAGCCCCAGCATTTT.

Written as DNA, the CDR3 is TGTGCCAGCAGTGACTATAGCAATCAGCCCCAGCATTTT. Its translation is CASSDYSNQPQHF. The chain is built from TRBV6-1 and TRBJ1-5; D unclear. Trimming left V 3 bases short and J 0 bases short, with 3 bases between. The length of the CDR3 is 13 residues. The germline CDR1 and CDR2 sequences are MNHNS and SASEGT.

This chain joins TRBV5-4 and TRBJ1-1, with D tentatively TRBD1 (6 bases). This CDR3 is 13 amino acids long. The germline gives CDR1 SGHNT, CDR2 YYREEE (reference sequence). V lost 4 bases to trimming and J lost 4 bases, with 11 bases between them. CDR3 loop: CASSRQEGTEAFF. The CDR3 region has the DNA TGTGCCAGCAGCCGACAGGAGGGCACTGAAGCTTTCTTT.

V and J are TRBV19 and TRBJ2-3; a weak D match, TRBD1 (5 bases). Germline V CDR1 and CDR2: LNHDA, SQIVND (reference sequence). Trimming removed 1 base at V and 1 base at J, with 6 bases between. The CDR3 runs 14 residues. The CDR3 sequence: CASSIGTRTDTQYF. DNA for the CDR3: TGTGCCAGTAGTATAGGGACACGCACAGATACGCAGTATTTT.